These 30 T cell receptor beta chains were all obtained from the same sample, sequenced in a study of T cell responses to AZD1222 COVID-19 vaccine. Libraries were prepared by immunoSEQ multiplex PCR; TCRdb keeps only in-frame clonotypes and omits some of them. The sample records 100,000 to 150,000 clones, 70% to 85% being singletons. The sample here was peripheral blood, taken 28 days after the second AZD1222 dose. The receptor set was obtained from an adult who received the AZD1222 COVID-19 vaccine.

V is TRBV7-8 and J is TRBJ1-1; 7 nucleotides align to TRBD1. The V and J ends lost 3 bases and 5 bases, in that order; junction bases with no gene match: 15. The CDR3 runs to 17 residues. In germline, CDR1 is SGHVS, CDR2 FQNEAQ. The CDR3 sequence is CASSFNSRQGVGTEAFF. CDR3 sequence (DNA): TGTGCCAGCAGCTTCAACTCGAGACAGGGTGTGGGAACTGAAGCTTTCTTT.

The rearrangement uses TRBV5-5 and TRBJ2-2, with a tentative D call TRBD1 (5 bases). Trimming left V 4 bases short and J 0 bases short, with 13 bases between. This CDR3 comprises 16 residues. Germline CDR1 and CDR2: SGHKS and YYEKEE (reference sequence). The CDR3 region is CASSLTGVPNTGELFF. As DNA, the CDR3 is TGTGCCAGCAGCCTAACAGGAGTTCCGAACACCGGGGAGCTGTTTTTT.

The rearrangement uses TRBV4-1 and TRBJ1-2; D unclear. V lost 1 base, J lost 6 bases, and 9 bases lay in between. This CDR3 contains 13 residues. Looked up from germline, CDR1 is MGHRA and CDR2 is YSYEKL. The CDR3 loop is CASSQGTRDGYTF. CDR3 bases: TGCGCCAGCAGCCAAGGGACCAGAGATGGCTACACCTTC.

The CDR3 loop is CASSQGQGSMNTEAFF. In DNA, the CDR3 is TGTGCCAGCAGCCAAGGCCAGGGCTCAATGAACACTGAAGCTTTCTTT. The V gene is TRBV14, the J gene TRBJ1-1; TRBD1 might be the D (5 bases). Germline CDR1 reads SGHDN; CDR2 reads FVKESK. Trimming removed 1 base from V and 0 bases from J, with 12 bases in between. The CDR3 is made up of 16 amino acids.

This clone was detected only a few times. This rearrangement joins TRBV12-3 or TRBV12-4 to TRBJ1-5, with D uncertain. This CDR3 contains 13 residues. V was pared by 3 bases and J by 7 bases, with 10 bases between. CDR3 in amino acids: CASSLSNVQPQHF. The CDR3 coding sequence is TGTGCCAGCAGTTTGAGTAACGTCCAGCCCCAGCATTTT.

The sample holds one count of this clone. The gene calls are TRBV9 and TRBJ2-2; TRBD2 matches at 11 bases. The CDR3 covers 16 residues. Germline loops: CDR1 SGDLS, CDR2 YYNGEE. After removal of 3 bases from V and 4 bases from J, the junction contained 5 bases not matched to a gene. CDR3 DNA: TGTGCCAGCAGCGGTAGCGGGGGGGCCGTCACCGGGGAGCTGTTTTTT. Its protein is CASSGSGGAVTGELFF.

J is TRBJ2-5 and V is TRBV7-9; 9 nucleotides line up with TRBD1. From germline, CDR1 is SEHNR and CDR2 FQNEAQ (reference sequence). The V gene end was trimmed by 4 bases and the J gene end by 5 bases; junction bases not matched to a gene: 8. The CDR3 spans 15 residues. The CDR3 DNA is TGTGCCAGCAGCTCAGGGACAGGGCAGTGGGAGACCCAGTACTTC. It yields the protein CASSSGTGQWETQYF.

The V call is TRBV11-2, the J call TRBJ2-1; D remains ambiguous. Germline V lookup: CDR1 SGHAT, CDR2 FQNNGV. Trimming shortened V by 2 bases and J by 10 bases, and 9 bases separated the two germline ends. CDR3 length: 12 residues. CDR3 bases: TGTGCCAGCAGCTTATTAGGGTACGAGCAGTTCTTC. Its protein is CASSLLGYEQFF.

J is TRBJ1-2 and V is TRBV7-2, with 7 bases identical to TRBD1. Germline V gives CDR1 SGHTA, CDR2 FQGNSA. This CDR3 has 15 residues. Trimming cost V 1 base and J 7 bases; bases outside gene matches: 9. The CDR3 reads CASSLVAGGLGGYTF. The DNA for the CDR3 is TGTGCCAGCAGCTTAGTAGCAGGGGGATTAGGTGGCTACACCTTC.

The genes are TRBV4-1 and TRBJ2-5; weak D call: TRBD2 (7 bases). The CDR3 runs to 14 residues. Trimming removed 11 bases at V and 5 bases at J, with 21 bases between. Germline loops: CDR1 MGHRA, CDR2 YSYEKL. Here the CDR3 reads CAPPRLAQGETQYF. For the CDR3, the DNA is TGCGCCCCCCCCCGACTAGCTCAGGGGGAGACCCAGTACTTC.

The V call is TRBV11-2, the J call TRBJ1-1; no reliable D call. Germline V lookup: CDR1 SGHAT, CDR2 FQNNGV. The V end lost 0 bases, the J end lost 0 bases, and 5 bases lay between the germline ends. This CDR3 has 14 amino acids. In nucleotides, the CDR3 is TGTGCCAGCAGCTTAGAAACTGTGAACACTGAAGCTTTCTTT. Its translation: CASSLETVNTEAFF.

The rearrangement uses TRBV5-1 and TRBJ1-1; 10 bases fit TRBD1. The CDR3 runs to 14 residues. Losses at the gene ends were 3 bases for V and 5 bases for J; bases not matched to a gene: 4. Looked up from germline, CDR1 is SGHRS and CDR2 is YFSETQ. CDR3 in DNA: TGCGCCAGCAGCTGGGACAGGGGTCGGACTGAAGCTTTCTTT. Encoded protein: CASSWDRGRTEAFF.

The chain couples TRBV11-2 to TRBJ1-3, with TRBD1 as a possible D gene (6 bases). Germline loops: CDR1 SGHAT, CDR2 FQNNGV. The CDR3 covers 17 residues. V dropped 4 bases and J dropped 0 bases, with 16 bases sitting between them. Written as DNA, the CDR3 is TGTGCCAGCAGCTCCGTCCCGCAGGGGCCCTCTGGAAACACCATATATTTT. This encodes CASSSVPQGPSGNTIYF.

The chain uses TRBV28 and TRBJ2-3, with D tentatively TRBD1 (6 bases). Germline V lookup: CDR1 MDHEN, CDR2 SYDVKM. V lost 10 bases, J lost 0 bases, and 11 bases lay in between. This CDR3 has 13 residues. The CDR3 DNA is TGTGCCACCGGGACACCAAGCACAGATACGCAGTATTTT. It specifies CATGTPSTDTQYF.

This chain uses TRBV7-2 with TRBJ1-2; D remains ambiguous. This CDR3 is 13 amino acids long. Germline V gene sequence: CDR1 SGHTA, CDR2 FQGNSA. Trimming removed 1 base from V and 4 bases from J, with 7 bases in between. Here the CDR3 DNA reads TGTGCCAGCAGCTTAGACAGCGTCTATGGCTACACCTTC. Translation: CASSLDSVYGYTF.

The chain carries TRBV4-1 and TRBJ1-4; no clear D. Germline CDR1 and CDR2: MGHRA and YSYEKL. The CDR3 totals 14 residues. The V and J ends lost 3 bases and 7 bases respectively, with 12 bases between them. In nucleotides, the CDR3 is TGCGCCAGCAGCCAGCCGGCTGATCGTGAAAAACTGTTTTTT. This sequence encodes CASSQPADREKLFF.

V and J are TRBV3-1 (or the pseudogene TRBV3-2) and TRBJ1-1; no clear D gene. CDR1 is LGHDT and CDR2 is YNNKEL in the germline V gene (reference sequence). V dropped 3 bases and J dropped 7 bases, with 9 bases sitting between them. The CDR3 contains 12 residues. CDR3 coding DNA: TGTGCCAGCAGCCATTGGCGCGGTGAAGCTTTCTTT. This codes for CASSHWRGEAFF.

This chain connects TRBV2 to TRBJ1-6; D gene unclear. In germline, CDR1 is SNHLY, CDR2 FYNNEI. The ends were cut back, 2 bases at V and 10 bases at J, with 3 bases in the middle. This CDR3 is built from 11 residues. CDR3 sequence reads: CASSEQSPLHF. DNA of the CDR3: TGTGCCAGCAGTGAACAATCACCCCTCCACTTT.

The V gene is TRBV27, the J gene TRBJ2-1; 11 nucleotides line up with TRBD2. The CDR3 covers 17 residues. Germline-derived CDR1 and CDR2 are MNHEY and SMNVEV (reference sequence). With 0 bases clipped from V and 9 bases from J, the junction kept 10 bases outside the gene matches. The CDR3 DNA reads TGTGCCAGCAGTTTATCTCGTAGCGGGGGGGCCCGGGGTGAGCAGTTCTTC. Encoded protein: CASSLSRSGGARGEQFF.

The chain links TRBV12-3 or TRBV12-4 to TRBJ1-2; D not resolved. There are 12 residues in the CDR3. With 3 bases removed from V and 5 bases from J, the gap between germline ends came to 7 bases. The CDR3 DNA reads TGTGCCAGCAGTTTGGCCGGATATGGCTACACCTTC. Translated: CASSLAGYGYTF.

A note on this clone: The DNA is left out, because the CDR3 cannot be placed on it with certainty; the CDR3 is given as TCRdb lists it. The V and J genes are TRBV28 and TRBJ2-7; the table calls TRBD1, which could not be checked here. From its first to its last residue, the CDR3 has 15 amino acids. Germline CDR1 MDHEN, CDR2 SYDVKM. This chain's CDR3 is CASSLWGQGISRLFF.

This chain joins TRBV7-9 and TRBJ2-7; TRBD1 matches at 9 bases. Germline V gene data show CDR1 as SEHNR and CDR2 as FQNEAQ (reference sequence). The junction had 10 bases not matched to a gene; V was cut back by 2 bases and J by 5 bases. The CDR3 spans 16 residues. CDR3 coding DNA: TGTGCCAGCAGCTTACTCATGCCGACAGGGGGTCACGAGCAGTACTTC. Translated, it gives CASSLLMPTGGHEQYF. The variable domain in full, completed from reference TRBV7-9 and TRBJ2-7, reads DTGVSQNPRHKITKRGQNVTFRCDPISEHNRLYWYRQTLGQGPEFLTYFQNEAQLEKSRLLSDRFSAERPKGSFSTLEIQRTEQGDSAMYLCASSLLMPTGGHEQYFGPGTRLTVT.

The chain carries TRBV5-1 and TRBJ1-2; D unresolved. The CDR3 contains 14 residues. V gave up 1 base and J gave up 2 bases, with 9 bases separating them. CDR1 is SGHRS, CDR2 YFSETQ, per germline. CDR3 amino acids: CASSLRGSNYGYTF. The DNA of the CDR3 is TGCGCCAGCAGCTTGCGTGGAAGCAACTATGGCTACACCTTC.

The gene calls are TRBV18 and TRBJ2-5; D is undetermined. The CDR3 contains 13 residues. In germline, CDR1 is KGHSH, CDR2 LQKENI. Trimming pared 0 bases from V and 5 bases from J, leaving 7 bases between. The CDR3, as DNA: TGTGCCAGCTCACCACCCAGGCCGGAGACCCAGTACTTC. Protein product: CASSPPRPETQYF.

Only a few counts were recorded for this clone. This sequence joins TRBV5-1 and TRBJ2-3; TRBD2 matches 7 bases. V was pared by 2 bases and J by 2 bases, with 8 bases of the junction left unmatched. The CDR3 extends over 16 amino acids. Germline-derived CDR1 and CDR2 are SGHRS and YFSETQ. Here the CDR3 DNA reads TGCGCCAGCAGCTTACGAGAGGGAGGGACCACAGATACGCAGTATTTT. Amino acids: CASSLREGGTTDTQYF. The full variable domain, its missing parts supplied by reference TRBV5-1 and TRBJ2-3, is KAGVTQTPRYLIKTRGQQVTLSCSPISGHRSVSWYQQTPGQGLQFLFEYFSETQRNKGNFPGRFSGRQFSNSRSEMNVSTLELGDSALYLCASSLREGGTTDTQYFGPGTRLTVL.

This chain joins TRBV5-8 and TRBJ2-3; D is unclear. In germline, CDR1 is SGHTS, CDR2 YDEGEE. Deletions cut 7 bases from V and 0 bases from J, with 15 bases between. The CDR3 runs to 15 residues. CDR3 protein: CASPPWKSSTDTQYF. CDR3 nucleotides: TGTGCCAGCCCGCCCTGGAAATCTAGCACAGATACGCAGTATTTT.

This rearrangement joins TRBV7-2 to TRBJ1-2, with D possibly TRBD1 on 6 matching bases. Trimming removed 11 bases from V and 10 bases from J, with 20 bases in between. The CDR3 is 12 amino acids. CDR1 and CDR2 (germline): SGHTA, FQGNSA. The DNA for the CDR3 is TGTGCCGGCTCGTCGGTGGGGACAACCTACACCTTC. It codes for CAGSSVGTTYTF.

The chain joins TRBV27 to TRBJ2-7, with D perhaps matching TRBD2 (5 bases). Germline loops: CDR1 MNHEY, CDR2 SMNVEV (reference sequence). Trimming took 3 bases from V and 6 from J, leaving 15 bases between them. The CDR3 contains 14 residues. The CDR3 region has the DNA TGTGCCAGCAGTTTTCAAGGGCCTCGGGGCGAGCAGTACTTC. Protein sequence: CASSFQGPRGEQYF.

V and J are TRBV28 and TRBJ1-4; D is unresolved. Trimming left V 6 bases short and J 3 bases short, with 11 bases between. This CDR3 is built from 14 residues. Germline CDR1 is MDHEN and CDR2 is SYDVKM. In nucleotides, the CDR3 is TGTGCCAGCAGCTCCGGGAGCCCTAATGAAAAACTGTTTTTT. It specifies CASSSGSPNEKLFF.

The rearrangement joins TRBV7-2 to TRBJ2-2, with TRBD2 matching over 13 bases. Germline lookup yields CDR1 SGHTA and CDR2 FQGNSA. CDR3 size: 13 residues. Trimming removed 10 bases from V and 9 bases from J; junction bases left unmatched: 5. This CDR3 reads CATGTSGARELFF. The CDR3 bases are TGTGCCACCGGGACTAGCGGGGCAAGGGAGCTGTTTTTT.